This TCR beta chain was documented in a study of blood T cell repertoires in COVID-19. About the research overall: The United States, Italy and Spain provided the acute and convalescent COVID-19 samples. PBMCs, B-cell-depleted T cells, or T cells provided the cDNA or gDNA that made up the material.

As processed by the authors: For nucleated cells, counts were estimated from reference gene primer amplification. Using immunoSEQ multiplex PCR, the repertoire was profiled, and TCRdb retains in-frame clones only, with some absent. The DNA gave D and trimming, while V, J and clone size come from that table. The repertoire holds about 150,000 clones, 70% to 90% seen once, with 0.6% to 0.7% in the top ten. V lost 0 bases to trimming and J lost 4 bases, with 7 bases between them. This CDR3 region has 14 residues. CDR1 and CDR2 (germline): MNHEY, SVGAGI. The specimen sequenced was peripheral blood. This chain links TRBV6-5 with TRBJ2-1, with D possibly being TRBD2 (5 bases). This TCR derives from a man aged 60 to 69 with COVID-19, enrolled during active disease. The CDR3 sequence is CASSYSRGYNEQFF. CDR3 bases: TGTGCCAGCAGTTACTCTCGGGGTTACAATGAGCAGTTCTTC.